This TCR beta chain was recovered during a study of blood T cell repertoires in COVID-19 (TCRdb year 2020). A note on the overall study: Samples covering the acute and convalescent phases of COVID-19 were provided by collaborators in the United States, Italy and Spain. The repertoires were released in a freely available public database meant as a resource for research on the immune response to SARS-CoV-2. Where available, HLA class I and class II types were obtained from metadata supplied by the sample provider rather than from assay-based typing. The samples were drawn from two sources: the first 160 participants of the ongoing ImmuneRACE study, and about 1,300 subjects contributed by 6 global collaborators. The sample metadata nearly always contained a de-identified subject ID, COVID-19 status, age in years and sex. The material from the prospective study consisted of cDNA or gDNA derived from T cells, B-cell-depleted T cells, or PBMCs. Deeply sampled blood TCRbeta repertoires from subjects exposed to, actively infected with, or recovered from COVID-19 were included in the dataset.

Collaborating institutions collected whole blood in K2EDTA tubes following their own protocols. For TCRbeta analysis, collaborators shipped samples in one of three forms: frozen whole blood, isolated PBMCs, or DNA extracted from either of those sample types. TCRbeta CDR3 regions were amplified from genomic DNA using the immunoSEQ Assay, a bias-controlled multiplex PCR. The paper's processing steps were these. Nucleated cell counts per sample were estimated from amplification of reference gene primers within the assay. To quantify the absolute abundance of each unique TCRbeta CDR3 rearrangement, sequence reads were collapsed and filtered. For each sample, productive Simpson clonality was calculated as the square root of Simpson's diversity index across productive rearrangements. TCRdb limited this immuneACCESS table to in-frame rearrangements with V and J called. A share of clones is missing; checked studies link under half to unresolved V genes, and the rest is unexplained. The D gene and trimming were derived from the DNA, and the V and J assignments and clone size from that table. The table for this sample lists over 200,000 clones; roughly nine tenths of them were counted only once. The top ten constitute 0.72% of the sample.

Inclusive of the bounding cysteine and phenylalanine, the CDR3 is 15 residues long. The DNA shown is the 45-base CDR3, in frame from base 1. V lost 7 bases and J lost 6 bases; the stretch between them is 16 bases long. Taken from the germline V gene, the CDR1 and CDR2 loops are SNHLY and FYNNEI. Summary of the overall study and its limitations: The quantity of clinical and demographic metadata differed by source and by participant and was supplied without curation.

With regard to this clone: Which antigen it targets is not known. No much larger clone exists at a distance of one base, and base qualities are not known.

The chain links TRBV2 with TRBJ2-6, with TRBD2 as a weak D call on 6 bases. The sequenced sample consisted of peripheral blood. This TCR came from a man aged 35-49 years with acute or convalescent COVID-19. The nucleotides read TGTGCCAGCACCTATGAGGCTAGCGAGGCCAACGTCCTGACTTTC. This encodes CASTYEASEANVLTF.